Following are 31 T cell receptor beta chains from one sample sequenced in a study of cytomegalovirus exposure and HLA in healthy donors. PCR amplification relied on 60 Vbeta primers (plus 13 Jbeta primers). Method: immunoSEQ multiplex PCR; TCRdb's copy keeps in-frame clones and lacks some. The sample has around 180,000 clones, about 80% seen once; the top ten hold 0.69%. Sequences were obtained from PBMCs. These receptor sequences come from a woman aged 40 to 50 in good health and CMV-seronegative.

The chain combines TRBV9 with TRBJ1-5, with 9 bases that match TRBD1. This CDR3 region has 15 residues. Unmatched junction bases numbered 8, after V lost 4 bases and J lost 6 bases. CDR1 and CDR2 from the germline V gene are SGDLS and YYNGEE. CDR3 in DNA: TGTGCCAGCAGCTCTACAGGGGGCGGTTTTCAGCCCCAGCATTTT. Translated, it gives CASSSTGGGFQPQHF.

This clone was counted between two and nine times. The chain joins TRBV2 to TRBJ2-7; weak D call: TRBD2 (6 bases). The CDR3 consists of 14 residues. The germline V gene has CDR1 SNHLY and CDR2 FYNNEI. V was pared by 4 bases and J by 2 bases, with 12 bases between. CDR3 loop: CASSVGGAAYEQYF. Here the CDR3 DNA reads TGTGCCAGCAGTGTGGGGGGTGCGGCCTACGAGCAGTACTTC.

The chain combines TRBV19 with TRBJ2-1; 9 nucleotides match TRBD2. Trimming cost V 6 bases and J 10 bases; bases outside gene matches: 7. From germline, CDR1 is LNHDA and CDR2 SQIVND (reference sequence). The CDR3 is 13 amino acids. CDR3 sequence reads: CASRLSGGREQFF. CDR3 sequence (DNA): TGTGCCAGTAGGCTTAGCGGGGGCCGGGAGCAGTTCTTC.

This clone was observed a single time. The J gene is TRBJ2-1, the V gene TRBV5-1; 8 positions agree with TRBD1. The CDR3 has 16 residues. Losses at the gene ends were 0 bases for V and 9 bases for J; bases not matched to a gene: 11. Germline-derived CDR1 and CDR2 are SGHRS and YFSETQ. The CDR3 sequence: CASSLVGTGNAGEQFF. DNA for the CDR3: TGCGCCAGCAGCTTGGTGGGGACAGGAAATGCAGGTGAGCAGTTCTTC.

The gene calls are TRBV19 and TRBJ2-7, with 10 nucleotides matching TRBD2. Germline CDR1 LNHDA, CDR2 SQIVND (reference sequence). Losses at the gene ends were 6 bases for V and 4 bases for J; bases not matched to a gene: 9. CDR3 length: 15 residues. The CDR3 here is CASRDRASGSYEQYF. The DNA of the CDR3 is TGTGCCAGTAGAGATCGGGCTAGCGGGAGTTACGAGCAGTACTTC.

In this sample, this clone turned up a few times. The rearrangement joins TRBV27 to TRBJ1-2; D gene ambiguous. In germline, CDR1 is MNHEY, CDR2 SMNVEV (reference sequence). This CDR3 comprises 14 residues. V shed 6 bases and J shed 4 bases, with 15 bases lying between them. This CDR3 reads CASSGSPRSYGYTF. The CDR3 DNA follows: TGTGCCAGCAGCGGGTCTCCCCGGAGCTATGGCTACACCTTC.

V usage is TRBV5-6 and J usage is TRBJ2-2; 12 bases are a match to TRBD2. V trimming: 0 bases; J trimming: 9 bases; junction bases outside the gene matches: 9. The CDR3 covers 17 residues. The V gene's germline CDR1 is SGHDT and CDR2 YYEEEE. CDR3 in DNA: TGTGCCAGCAGCTTGGGTCCTAGCGGGGGGGCCATCAGGGAGCTGTTTTTT. Its translation: CASSLGPSGGAIRELFF.

The chain couples TRBV5-1 to TRBJ1-4, with 8 bases that match TRBD1. The CDR3 sequence is 17 residues long. Germline V CDR1 and CDR2: SGHRS, YFSETQ. With V trimmed by 0 bases and J by 6 bases, 10 bases remained unmatched. This CDR3 reads CASSLGQGANWYEKLFF. The CDR3, as DNA: TGCGCCAGCAGCTTGGGGCAGGGGGCAAATTGGTATGAAAAACTGTTTTTT.

In nucleotides, the CDR3 is TGTGCCAGCAGTGACCGACAGGGTTCCTACGAGCAGTACTTC. This codes for CASSDRQGSYEQYF. The rearrangement joins TRBV6-6 to TRBJ2-7, with 7 bases aligning to TRBD1. Germline CDR1 MNHNY, CDR2 SVGAGI (reference sequence). V shed 5 bases and J 1 base; nucleotides not matched to a gene: 5. CDR3 size: 14 residues.

V and J are TRBV13 and TRBJ2-5, with 7 bases fitting TRBD2. The CDR3 extends over 16 amino acids. The V segment lost 7 bases and the J segment 1 base; nucleotides outside the gene matches: 12. Germline V gene data show CDR1 as PRHDT and CDR2 as FYEKMQ (reference sequence). CDR3 sequence reads: CASNPLGTNLQETQYF. In DNA, the CDR3 is TGTGCCAGCAACCCGTTGGGGACTAACCTCCAAGAGACCCAGTACTTC.

V gene TRBV4-3 combines with J gene TRBJ1-1, with 7 bases fitting TRBD1. CDR3 length: 15 residues. V gave up 4 bases and J gave up 3 bases; unmatched junction bases: 8. Germline-derived CDR1 and CDR2 are LGHNA and YSLEER. Here the CDR3 reads CASSPLDRSYTEAFF. DNA of the CDR3: TGCGCCAGCAGCCCTCTGGACAGGTCGTACACTGAAGCTTTCTTT.

This sequence joins TRBV6-5 and TRBJ2-7, with D hard to call. Germline assignment: CDR1 MNHEY and CDR2 SVGAGI. V lost 0 bases and J 5 bases, leaving 11 bases between the germline ends. The CDR3 contains 14 residues. The CDR3 loop reads CASSYSVASDEQYF. The DNA of the CDR3 is TGTGCCAGCAGTTACTCGGTAGCTTCCGACGAGCAGTACTTC.

CDR3 nucleotides: TGTGCCAGCAGCTTAGCGAGGGGGACTGGGGCCAACGTCCTGACTTTC. Protein sequence: CASSLARGTGANVLTF. V gene TRBV7-9 combines with J gene TRBJ2-6; a possible D gene is TRBD1 (6 bases). Trimming stripped 0 bases from V and 2 bases from J, with 8 bases between. Germline CDR1 and CDR2: SEHNR and FQNEAQ (reference sequence). The CDR3 is 16 amino acids.

This rearrangement joins TRBV6-1 to TRBJ2-7; 7 bases agree with TRBD2. V trimming: 8 bases; J trimming: 5 bases; junction bases outside the gene matches: 6. The CDR3 sequence is 12 residues long. Germline values: CDR1 MNHNS, CDR2 SASEGT. Written as DNA, the CDR3 is TGTGCCAGCTCCGGGGGAGGGAACGAGCAGTACTTC. Protein sequence: CASSGGGNEQYF.

This chain uses TRBV6-1 with TRBJ2-7, with no clear D. The CDR3 sequence is 11 residues long. Trimming left V 11 bases short and J 2 bases short, with 10 bases between. Germline-derived CDR1 and CDR2 are MNHNS and SASEGT. The chain's CDR3 is CALDSTYEQYF. The CDR3 DNA sequence: TGTGCCCTCGACTCAACCTACGAGCAGTACTTC.

The chain links TRBV19 to TRBJ2-1; 8 bases line up with TRBD2. The CDR3 spans 15 residues. J was trimmed by 0 bases and V by 4 bases; bases with no gene match: 2. CDR1 and CDR2 from the germline V gene are LNHDA and SQIVND (reference sequence). CDR3 sequence (DNA): TGTGCCAGTAGTAGCGGGGGGTCCTCCTACAATGAGCAGTTCTTC. It specifies CASSSGGSSYNEQFF.

The V call is TRBV29-1, the J call TRBJ1-2; D is possibly TRBD1 (6 bases). The CDR3 is 13 residues long. V was cut by 5 bases and J by 2 bases, with 12 bases left in between. Germline V gene data show CDR1 as SQVTM and CDR2 as ANQGSEA. CDR3 protein: CSVTGPKNYGYTF. In nucleotides, the CDR3 is TGCAGCGTTACAGGGCCCAAAAACTATGGCTACACCTTC.

This chain joins TRBV7-2 and TRBJ2-5; D remains ambiguous. The CDR3 totals 15 residues. The germline V gene encodes CDR1 SGHTA and CDR2 FQGNSA. The V gene lost 1 base and the J gene lost 2 bases, with 11 bases spanning the gap. The CDR3 DNA is TGTGCCAGCAGCTTAGGGGCCCTTCGGCAAGAGACCCAGTACTTC. This encodes CASSLGALRQETQYF. Full variable domain (missing parts from reference TRBV7-2 and TRBJ2-5): GAGVSQSPSNKVTEKGKDVELRCDPISGHTALYWYRQSLGQGLEFLIYFQGNSAPDKSGLPSDRFSAERTGGSVSTLTIQRTQQEDSAVYLCASSLGALRQETQYFGPGTRLLVL.

The count of this clone is one. This chain uses TRBV11-2 with TRBJ2-7; tentatively, D is TRBD2 (5 bases). CDR1 SGHAT and CDR2 FQNNGV come from the germline V gene. CDR3 size: 14 residues. With 2 bases removed from V and 3 bases from J, the gap between germline ends came to 11 bases. Here the CDR3 DNA reads TGTGCCAGCAGCTTATTAACTGACTACTACGAGCAGTACTTC. Translation: CASSLLTDYYEQYF.

The rearrangement uses TRBV5-1 and TRBJ2-4; 7 bases agree with TRBD2. Germline V gene lookup returns CDR1 SGHRS and CDR2 YFSETQ. The CDR3 is made up of 15 amino acids. V dropped 4 bases and J dropped 8; count of bases not matched to a gene: 12. The CDR3 sequence: CASSLSGDLSDIQYF. CDR3 coding DNA: TGCGCCAGCAGCCTGAGCGGGGATCTGAGCGACATTCAGTACTTC.

The V gene is TRBV19, the J gene TRBJ2-1, with TRBD1 identical over 10 bases. The CDR3 covers 16 residues. CDR1 is LNHDA and CDR2 is SQIVND in the germline V gene (reference sequence). With V trimmed by 5 bases and J by 1 base, 5 bases remained unmatched. The CDR3 here is CASSGRTGGSYNEQFF. CDR3 DNA: TGTGCCAGTAGTGGTAGGACAGGGGGTTCCTACAATGAGCAGTTCTTC.

The gene calls are TRBV5-4 and TRBJ2-2, with 14 bases matching TRBD2. Germline V lookup: CDR1 SGHNT, CDR2 YYREEE (reference sequence). The CDR3 sequence is 18 residues long. V dropped 4 bases and J dropped 6; count of bases not matched to a gene: 11. The CDR3 nucleotides are TGTGCCAGCAGCCAGCCGGGACTAGCGGGGGTGAGCCCCGGGGAGCTGTTTTTT. Its translation: CASSQPGLAGVSPGELFF. Full variable domain (remainder filled in from reference TRBV5-4 and TRBJ2-2): ETGVTQSPTHLIKTRGQQVTLRCSSQSGHNTVSWYQQALGQGPQFIFQYYREEENGRGNFPPRFSGLQFPNYSSELNVNALELDDSALYLCASSQPGLAGVSPGELFFGEGSRLTVL.

This chain links TRBV29-1 with TRBJ1-1; perhaps TRBD1 as D (6 bases). This CDR3 is built from 12 residues. The germline CDR1 and CDR2 sequences are SQVTM and ANQGSEA. V gave up 4 bases and J gave up 8 bases, with 14 bases separating them. The CDR3 is CSVGRDIGEAFF. CDR3 bases: TGCAGCGTTGGTCGGGACATAGGAGAAGCTTTCTTT.

This sequence joins TRBV4-1 and TRBJ1-6; D possibly corresponds to TRBD1 (5 bases). From germline, CDR1 is MGHRA and CDR2 YSYEKL. CDR3 length: 15 residues. Between the trimmed V and J ends, which lost 5 bases and 6 bases, there was a span of 14 bases. The CDR3: CASSGTGRSNSPLHF. The CDR3 DNA sequence: TGCGCCAGCAGCGGTACAGGAAGGAGTAATTCACCCCTCCACTTT.

This clone was counted between two and nine times. The chain is built from TRBV7-9 and TRBJ1-1; TRBD1 aligns across 7 bases. CDR3 length: 15 amino acids. V was clipped by 0 bases and J by 7 bases; unmatched bases: 8. Germline V gene sequence: CDR1 SEHNR, CDR2 FQNEAQ (reference sequence). The CDR3 loop reads CASSLATGSMGEAFF. CDR3 DNA sequence: TGTGCCAGCAGCTTAGCGACAGGGAGTATGGGTGAAGCTTTCTTT.

CDR3 protein: CASSRGGATEAFF. In nucleotides, the CDR3 is TGTGCCAGCAGCCGGGGGGGGGCGACTGAAGCTTTCTTT. J is TRBJ1-1 and V is TRBV7-9, with D maybe TRBD1 (6 bases). The germline V gene encodes CDR1 SEHNR and CDR2 FQNEAQ (reference sequence). V lost 5 bases to trimming and J lost 5 bases, with 12 bases between them. The CDR3 covers 13 residues. The complete variable domain, with remaining parts taken from reference TRBV7-9 and TRBJ1-1, reads DTGVSQNPRHKITKRGQNVTFRCDPISEHNRLYWYRQTLGQGPEFLTYFQNEAQLEKSRLLSDRFSAERPKGSFSTLEIQRTEQGDSAMYLCASSRGGATEAFFGQGTRLTVV.

In the case of this clone: At one end, the junction sequence differs from germline, possibly due to a read error. The chain employs TRBV7-7 and TRBJ2-3, with 8 bases lining up with TRBD2. The CDR3 is 15 residues long. Looked up from germline, CDR1 is SSHAT and CDR2 is FNYEAQ (reference sequence). The CDR3 nucleotides are TGTGCTAGCAGCACCTTAGCGGGGTCCACAGATACGCAGTATTTT. Translation gives CASSTLAGSTDTQYF. The entire variable domain, with the rest obtained from reference TRBV7-7 and TRBJ2-3, is as follows: GAGVSQSPRYKVTKRGQDVTLRCDPISSHATLYWYQQALGQGPEFLTYFNYEAQPDKSGLPSDRFSAERPEGSISTLTIQRTEQRDSAMYRCASSTLAGSTDTQYFGPGTRLTVL.

The CDR3 coding sequence is TGTGCCAGCAGCGCAGCGGTTAGCTCCTACAATGAGCAGTTCTTC. Encoded protein: CASSAAVSSYNEQFF. The chain is built from TRBV9 and TRBJ2-1, with D perhaps matching TRBD2 (5 bases). The CDR3 runs to 15 residues. Germline V gene sequence: CDR1 SGDLS, CDR2 YYNGEE. V was clipped by 3 bases and J by 0 bases, with 10 bases between them.

This clone showed up just a few times. The rearrangement uses TRBV19 and TRBJ1-5; perhaps TRBD1 as D (5 bases). The V gene's germline CDR1 is LNHDA and CDR2 SQIVND (reference sequence). The CDR3 spans 14 residues. V dropped 3 bases and J dropped 3 bases, with 9 bases sitting between them. This CDR3 is CASSIGGDNQPQHF. The CDR3, as DNA: TGTGCCAGTAGTATCGGAGGGGACAATCAGCCCCAGCATTTT.

This clone was recorded once. The genes are TRBV5-4 and TRBJ2-1; 8 nucleotides line up with TRBD2. In germline, CDR1 is SGHNT, CDR2 YYREEE (reference sequence). Trimming at V came to 4 bases and at J to 1 base, leaving 4 bases not matched to a gene. The CDR3 is made up of 15 amino acids. This CDR3 is CASSPGLASYNEQFF. CDR3 coding DNA: TGTGCCAGCAGCCCCGGACTAGCTTCCTACAATGAGCAGTTCTTC.

The chain recombines TRBV7-9 with TRBJ2-7, with 7 bases lining up with TRBD2. V lost 8 bases and J lost 7; bases outside the gene matches: 2. The CDR3 extends over 10 amino acids. CDR1 is SEHNR and CDR2 is FQNEAQ in the germline V gene (reference sequence). In nucleotides, the CDR3 is TGTGCCAGCGCCGGGGGGGAGCAGTACTTC. It specifies CASAGGEQYF. Based on the CDR3 plus reference TRBV7-9 and TRBJ2-7, the full variable domain is DTGVSQNPRHKITKRGQNVTFRCDPISEHNRLYWYRQTLGQGPEFLTYFQNEAQLEKSRLLSDRFSAERPKGSFSTLEIQRTEQGDSAMYLCASAGGEQYFGPGTRLTVT.